Below are 31 T cell receptor beta chains sequenced from a single sample in a study of shared clonotypes between healthy human individuals (TCRdb year 2020). The library was produced with the immunoSEQ multiplex PCR assay. This immuneACCESS table, as held by TCRdb, lists in-frame sequences with V and J called but not all clones. Of the missing ones, under half trace to an unresolved V gene in checked studies; the others have no known cause. Present in this sample are 2 million to 2.5 million clones, 90% to 95% of which were seen just once. 0.13% of the sample rests with the top ten. The source material was naive CD4+ T cells sorted from blood. The intended sense of this specimen's cell subset or site label: CD45RA+ positively selected. Receptors were obtained from a man aged 18 to 29 in good health.

The rearrangement links TRBV5-1 to TRBJ1-3, with D possibly TRBD1 on 6 matching bases. The V and J ends lost 4 bases and 2 bases respectively, with 13 bases between them. In germline, CDR1 is SGHRS, CDR2 YFSETQ. The CDR3 covers 15 residues. CDR3 protein: CASSPEQGAGNTIYF. CDR3 DNA sequence: TGCGCCAGCAGCCCGGAACAGGGCGCTGGAAACACCATATATTTT.

The rearrangement links TRBV11-2 to TRBJ2-7; TRBD2 agrees at 9 bases. V lost 2 bases to trimming and J lost 7 bases; unmatched junction nucleotides: 15. CDR1 is SGHAT and CDR2 is FQNNGV in the germline V gene. The CDR3 extends over 17 amino acids. CDR3 sequence: CASSLRREGRTVREQYF. Written as DNA, the CDR3 is TGTGCCAGCAGCTTACGGCGGGAGGGAAGAACAGTACGAGAGCAGTACTTC.

CDR3 nucleotide sequence: TGTGCCAGCACCCTCGGCGCCGGCTACTATGGCTACACCTTC. This codes for CASTLGAGYYGYTF. V gene TRBV28 combines with J gene TRBJ1-2; D gene unclear. The CDR3 sequence is 14 residues long. V was trimmed by 7 bases and J by 3 bases, leaving 15 bases between them. Per germline, CDR1 MDHEN and CDR2 SYDVKM.

The CDR3 DNA sequence: TGTGCCAGCAGCCCCGGGGGGGGTGTCACCTACGAGCAGTACTTC. Translating gives CASSPGGGVTYEQYF. V usage is TRBV7-3 and J usage is TRBJ2-7, with TRBD2 identical over 8 bases. Unmatched junction bases numbered 8, after V lost 5 bases and J lost 2 bases. Germline V gene sequence: CDR1 SGHTA, CDR2 FQGTGA. The CDR3 is 15 amino acids.

The rearrangement uses TRBV27 and TRBJ2-7; D is unclear. This CDR3 has 13 amino acids. CDR1 and CDR2 from the germline V gene are MNHEY and SMNVEV (reference sequence). Trimming took 2 bases from V and 6 from J, leaving 11 bases between them. The CDR3: CASSLPRTGEQYF. In nucleotides, the CDR3 is TGTGCCAGCAGTTTACCCCGGACCGGCGAGCAGTACTTC.

CDR3: CASSYTGSQGSPLHF. DNA for the CDR3: TGTGCCAGCAGTTATACAGGGTCCCAGGGTTCACCCCTCCACTTT. The rearrangement uses TRBV7-2 and TRBJ1-6; D is possibly TRBD1 (6 bases). Germline CDR1 reads SGHTA; CDR2 reads FQGNSA. Deletions cut 6 bases from V and 9 bases from J, with 18 bases between. The length of the CDR3 is 15 residues.

A single count supports this clone. V gene TRBV6-1 combines with J gene TRBJ2-5; perhaps TRBD2 as D (6 bases). V was trimmed by 5 bases and J by 0 bases, leaving 10 bases between them. Germline lookup yields CDR1 MNHNS and CDR2 SASEGT. The CDR3 covers 14 residues. The CDR3 nucleotides read TGTGCCAGCAGTTATCGGGAGTACCAAGAGACCCAGTACTTC. It is translated as CASSYREYQETQYF.

The chain joins TRBV18 to TRBJ1-1; weak D call: TRBD1 (6 bases). The CDR3 has 14 amino acids. Germline values: CDR1 KGHSH, CDR2 LQKENI. With 2 bases removed from V and 6 bases from J, the gap between germline ends came to 13 bases. DNA for the CDR3: TGTGCCAGCTCACCAGGTACGGAGGGGGCTGAAGCTTTCTTT. It codes for CASSPGTEGAEAFF.

This clone appeared a single time. The chain recombines TRBV28 with TRBJ1-5; D not resolved. This CDR3 is 16 amino acids long. The V end lost 2 bases, the J end lost 0 bases, and 11 bases lay between the germline ends. CDR1 MDHEN and CDR2 SYDVKM come from the germline V gene. Here the CDR3 DNA reads TGTGCCAGCAGTTTAGAACCCTATTATAGCAATCAGCCCCAGCATTTT. Translating it yields CASSLEPYYSNQPQHF.

The chain combines TRBV7-8 with TRBJ1-6; 8 bases match TRBD1. Germline V gene lookup returns CDR1 SGHVS and CDR2 FQNEAQ. This CDR3 has 19 residues. The J segment lost 4 bases and the V segment lost 2 bases, leaving 13 bases of the junction unmatched. This CDR3 reads CASSLSGQGPMGYNSPLHF. The CDR3 DNA is TGTGCCAGCAGCTTATCCGGACAGGGTCCGATGGGATATAATTCACCCCTCCACTTT.

About this clone itself: Other DNA sequences in this sample translate to the same CDR3. This rearrangement joins TRBV19 to TRBJ1-6; D gene unclear. The germline gives CDR1 LNHDA, CDR2 SQIVND (reference sequence). V lost 6 bases and J lost 7, with 7 bases in between. The CDR3 runs 12 residues. The CDR3 is CASSRSNSPLHF. Here the CDR3 DNA reads TGTGCCAGTAGCCGCTCCAATTCACCCCTCCACTTT.

The chain has TRBV10-3 and TRBJ2-7; 7 bases agree with TRBD1. There are 16 residues in the CDR3. The V gene end was trimmed by 3 bases and the J gene end by 2 bases; junction bases not matched to a gene: 10. Germline lookup yields CDR1 ENHRY and CDR2 SYGVKD. CDR3: CAISDPTGTGPYEQYF. In nucleotides, the CDR3 is TGTGCCATCAGTGACCCGACAGGGACGGGACCCTACGAGCAGTACTTC.

V and J are TRBV30 and TRBJ1-2, with D unclear. Germline V gene lookup returns CDR1 GTSNPN and CDR2 SVGIG (reference sequence). V lost 4 bases to trimming and J lost 4 bases, with 13 bases between them. This CDR3 comprises 13 residues. CDR3: CAWTIPWGYGYTF. The CDR3 DNA reads as TGTGCCTGGACTATCCCCTGGGGCTATGGCTACACCTTC.

The chain carries TRBV9 and TRBJ2-5; maybe TRBD1 (6 bases). The CDR3 totals 14 residues. Germline-derived CDR1 and CDR2 are SGDLS and YYNGEE. Trimming pared 4 bases from V and 3 bases from J, leaving 13 bases between. CDR3: CASSRGQLEETQYF. The CDR3 DNA sequence: TGTGCCAGCAGCCGGGGACAACTTGAAGAGACCCAGTACTTC.

The rearrangement joins TRBV5-1 to TRBJ2-2; D is ambiguous. The CDR3 extends over 14 amino acids. Trimming removed 0 bases at V and 9 bases at J, with 12 bases between. The germline V gene encodes CDR1 SGHRS and CDR2 YFSETQ. CDR3 loop: CASSLDAPRRELFF. In nucleotides, the CDR3 is TGCGCCAGCAGCTTGGATGCACCCCGGCGGGAGCTGTTTTTT.

This clone was found once. The conserved phenylalanine or tryptophan is not found at the CDR3 terminus, so this likely reflects a read error. It is unclear where the CDR3 begins or ends on the DNA, so no DNA is shown, and the CDR3 is as TCRdb lists it. The chain carries TRBV10-3 and TRBJ2-7; TRBD1, the D gene given by the table, was not confirmed from the DNA. Germline-derived CDR1 and CDR2 are ENHRY and SYGVKD. The CDR3 has 13 amino acids, counting both end residues. This CDR3 reads CAISESRDRGCRL.

The gene calls are TRBV4-1 and TRBJ2-1, with no clear D. The CDR3 contains 12 residues. Germline-derived CDR1 and CDR2 are MGHRA and YSYEKL. V lost 1 base and J lost 7, with 5 bases in between. The CDR3 coding sequence is TGCGCCAGCAGCCAAGTATATAATGAGCAGTTCTTC. Translated, it gives CASSQVYNEQFF.

CDR3 in DNA: TGTGCCAGCAGCTTAGGCGGTAGTTACGGTGAGCAGTTCTTC. This gives the protein CASSLGGSYGEQFF. The gene calls are TRBV7-9 and TRBJ2-1; no clear D. The CDR3 consists of 14 residues. Germline loops: CDR1 SEHNR, CDR2 FQNEAQ (reference sequence). Trimming shortened V by 1 base and J by 9 bases, and 13 bases separated the two germline ends.

The chain combines TRBV5-5 with TRBJ2-3, with TRBD2 as a possible D gene (6 bases). Trimming took 2 bases from V and 1 from J, leaving 11 bases between them. Germline V lookup: CDR1 SGHKS, CDR2 YYEKEE (reference sequence). CDR3 size: 15 residues. The CDR3 reads CASSFGRARTDTQYF. CDR3 sequence (DNA): TGTGCCAGCAGCTTCGGGAGAGCGCGCACAGATACGCAGTATTTT.

V usage is TRBV5-1 and J usage is TRBJ1-2, with TRBD1 identical over 9 bases. Trimming removed 3 bases from V and 2 bases from J; junction bases left unmatched: 8. The CDR3 totals 16 residues. Germline V gene lookup returns CDR1 SGHRS and CDR2 YFSETQ. CDR3 nucleotide sequence: TGCGCCAGCAGCTCCCGGACAGGGGCCTTCAACTATGGCTACACCTTC. Encoded protein: CASSSRTGAFNYGYTF.

The rearrangement uses TRBV18 and TRBJ2-1, with 7 bases aligning to TRBD1. The CDR3 has 13 amino acids. The junction had 5 bases not matched to a gene; V was cut back by 5 bases and J by 7 bases. From germline, CDR1 is KGHSH and CDR2 LQKENI. The DNA of the CDR3 is TGTGCCAGCTCATCTACGACAGGGAATGAGCAGTTCTTC. It translates to CASSSTTGNEQFF.

The chain uses TRBV6-1 and TRBJ2-7, with D perhaps matching TRBD1 or TRBD2 (5 bases each). Germline V lookup: CDR1 MNHNS, CDR2 SASEGT. The V end was cut by 4 bases, the J end by 0 bases, with 10 bases between. The CDR3 is made up of 14 amino acids. CDR3 residues: CASSVTGTSYEQYF. The CDR3 DNA reads TGTGCCAGCAGTGTGACCGGGACCTCCTACGAGCAGTACTTC.

Details on this clone: Given a much more abundant clone one base away, this may be a read error. The sample carries other DNA sequences with the same CDR3. DNA for the CDR3: TGTGCCAGCTCCGGAGGGGGAATTGAAGCCTTCTTT. Protein sequence: CASSGGGIEAFF. The V call is TRBV18, the J call TRBJ1-1; D is possibly TRBD1 (6 bases). The germline CDR1 and CDR2 sequences are KGHSH and LQKENI. The CDR3 extends over 12 amino acids.

This rearrangement joins TRBV29-1 to TRBJ1-3, with D possibly being TRBD1 (5 bases). The CDR3 is 15 residues long. Trimming cost V 6 bases and J 9 bases, with 24 bases left between them. Per germline, CDR1 SQVTM and CDR2 ANQGSEA. The CDR3 DNA is TGCAGCGTCGAAAGCCGTGAAGGGGCTCCCCGCACCATATATTTT. This translates into CSVESREGAPRTIYF.

A word on this clone: Other DNA sequences from this sample encode an identical CDR3 as well. CDR3 bases: TGTGCCAGCAGCTTACGACAGGGGGATCAGCCCCAGCATTTT. It yields the protein CASSLRQGDQPQHF. The gene calls are TRBV7-2 and TRBJ1-5, with TRBD1 matching 9 bases. The germline gives CDR1 SGHTA, CDR2 FQGNSA. The J segment lost 5 bases and the V segment lost 2 bases, leaving 1 base of the junction unmatched. The CDR3 length is 14 residues.

The rearrangement joins TRBV21-1 to TRBJ1-2. TRBV21-1 is listed as a pseudogene. The CDR3 extends over 16 amino acids. The CDR3 DNA sequence: TGTGCCAGCAGCAGAACGGGGAGGGGGGAAGATTATGGCTACACCTTC. It codes for CASSRTGRGEDYGYTF.

The chain has TRBV7-9 and TRBJ2-3; D may be TRBD1 (5 bases). V was shortened by 1 base and J by 1 base, with 12 bases between the two germline ends. CDR3 length: 16 residues. Germline V gives CDR1 SEHNR, CDR2 FQNEAQ (reference sequence). CDR3 residues: CASSLGFGAGTDTQYF. The CDR3 bases are TGTGCCAGCAGCTTAGGGTTTGGGGCGGGCACAGATACGCAGTATTTT. The entire variable domain, with the rest obtained from reference TRBV7-9 and TRBJ2-3, is as follows: DTGVSQNPRHKITKRGQNVTFRCDPISEHNRLYWYRQTLGQGPEFLTYFQNEAQLEKSRLLSDRFSAERPKGSFSTLEIQRTEQGDSAMYLCASSLGFGAGTDTQYFGPGTRLTVL.

Turning to this clone: One base away lies a much larger clone, so this may be a sequencing read error. The same CDR3 also results from other DNA sequences found in this sample. This chain uses TRBV30 with TRBJ1-5; D is unresolved. The ends were cut back, 1 base at V and 2 bases at J, with 6 bases in the middle. Germline V lookup: CDR1 GTSNPN, CDR2 SVGIG (reference sequence). CDR3 length equals 13 residues. This CDR3 is CAWSGQGNQPQHF. The CDR3 DNA sequence: TGTGCCTGGAGTGGCCAGGGCAATCAGCCCCAGCATTTT.

The chain joins TRBV2 to TRBJ2-6, with D tentatively TRBD1 (5 bases). V lost 4 bases to trimming and J lost 2 bases, with 12 bases between them. Germline CDR1 reads SNHLY; CDR2 reads FYNNEI. The CDR3 totals 16 residues. The CDR3 region is CASSVDRTTGANVLTF. CDR3 sequence (DNA): TGTGCCAGCAGTGTCGACAGAACTACTGGGGCCAACGTCCTGACTTTC. Based on the CDR3 plus reference TRBV2 and TRBJ2-6, the full variable domain is EPEVTQTPSHQVTQMGQEVILRCVPISNHLYFYWYRQILGQKVEFLVSFYNNEISEKSEIFDDQFSVERPDGSNFTLKIRSTKLEDSAMYFCASSVDRTTGANVLTFGAGSRLTVL.

The V and J genes are TRBV5-1 and TRBJ2-1, with D maybe TRBD1 (5 bases). Germline CDR1 is SGHRS and CDR2 is YFSETQ. There are 16 residues in the CDR3. Deletions cut 5 bases from V and 4 bases from J, with 19 bases between. CDR3 coding DNA: TGCGCCAGCAGGGTTACAGGCGATGTCCAATACAATGAGCAGTTCTTC. This sequence encodes CASRVTGDVQYNEQFF.

The rearrangement uses TRBV7-9 and TRBJ1-6; D is unclear. Germline lookup yields CDR1 SEHNR and CDR2 FQNEAQ (reference sequence). Trimming pared 4 bases from V and 6 bases from J, leaving 13 bases between. The CDR3 has 15 amino acids. Here the CDR3 reads CASSSPGQFNSPLHF. The CDR3 DNA sequence: TGTGCCAGCAGCTCCCCGGGCCAGTTTAATTCACCCCTCCACTTT. Combining the CDR3 with reference TRBV7-9 and TRBJ1-6 gives the whole variable domain DTGVSQNPRHKITKRGQNVTFRCDPISEHNRLYWYRQTLGQGPEFLTYFQNEAQLEKSRLLSDRFSAERPKGSFSTLEIQRTEQGDSAMYLCASSSPGQFNSPLHFGNGTRLTVT.